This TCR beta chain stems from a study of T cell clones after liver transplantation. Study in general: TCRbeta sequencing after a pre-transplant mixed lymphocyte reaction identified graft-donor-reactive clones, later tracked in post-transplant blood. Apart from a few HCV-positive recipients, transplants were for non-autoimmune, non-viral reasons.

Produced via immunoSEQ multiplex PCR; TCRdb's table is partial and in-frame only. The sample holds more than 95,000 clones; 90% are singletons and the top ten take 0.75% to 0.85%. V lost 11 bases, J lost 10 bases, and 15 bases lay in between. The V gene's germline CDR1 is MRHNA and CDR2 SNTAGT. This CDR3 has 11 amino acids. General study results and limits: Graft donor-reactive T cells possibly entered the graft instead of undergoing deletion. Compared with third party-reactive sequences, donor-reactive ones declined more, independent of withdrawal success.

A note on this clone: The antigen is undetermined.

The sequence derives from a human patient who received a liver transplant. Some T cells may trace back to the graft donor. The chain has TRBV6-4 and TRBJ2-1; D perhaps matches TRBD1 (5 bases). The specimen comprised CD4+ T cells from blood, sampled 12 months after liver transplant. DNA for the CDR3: TGTGCCCCCAGGAAGGGGAACGAGCAGTTCTTC. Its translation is CAPRKGNEQFF.